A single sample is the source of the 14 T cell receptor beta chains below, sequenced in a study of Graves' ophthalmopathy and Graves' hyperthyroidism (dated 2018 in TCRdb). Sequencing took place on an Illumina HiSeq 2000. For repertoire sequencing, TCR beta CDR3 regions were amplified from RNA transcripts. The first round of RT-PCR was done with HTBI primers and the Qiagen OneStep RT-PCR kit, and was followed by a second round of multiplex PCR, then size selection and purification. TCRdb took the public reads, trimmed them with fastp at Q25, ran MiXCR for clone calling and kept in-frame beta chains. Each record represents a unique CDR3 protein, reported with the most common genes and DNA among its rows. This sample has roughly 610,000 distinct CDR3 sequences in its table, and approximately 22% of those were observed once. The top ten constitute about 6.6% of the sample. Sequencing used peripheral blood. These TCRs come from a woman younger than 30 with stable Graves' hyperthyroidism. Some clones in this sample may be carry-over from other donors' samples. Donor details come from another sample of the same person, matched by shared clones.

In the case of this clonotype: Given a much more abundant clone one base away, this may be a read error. CDR3: CSATTGTGYPEACF. CDR3 nucleotide sequence: TGCAGTGCCACGACCGGGACAGGGTACCCTGAAGCTTGCTTT. This chain uses TRBV20-1 with TRBJ1-1; 9 bases map to TRBD1. The CDR3 has 14 amino acids. The germline V gene encodes CDR1 DFQATT and CDR2 SNEGSKA (reference sequence).

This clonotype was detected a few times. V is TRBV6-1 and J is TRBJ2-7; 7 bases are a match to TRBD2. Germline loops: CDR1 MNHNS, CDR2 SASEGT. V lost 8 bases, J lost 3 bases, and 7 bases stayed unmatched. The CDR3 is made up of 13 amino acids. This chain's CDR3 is CASRVKRGYEQYF. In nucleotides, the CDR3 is TGTGCCAGCCGGGTGAAGCGGGGCTACGAGCAGTACTTC.

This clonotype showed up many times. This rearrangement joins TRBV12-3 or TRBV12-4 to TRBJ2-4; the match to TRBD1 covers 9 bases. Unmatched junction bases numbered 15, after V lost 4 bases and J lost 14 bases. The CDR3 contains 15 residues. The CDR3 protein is CASSSTSGQGRIKYF. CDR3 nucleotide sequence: TGTGCCAGCAGTTCCACATCCGGACAGGGGAGGATTAAGTACTTC.

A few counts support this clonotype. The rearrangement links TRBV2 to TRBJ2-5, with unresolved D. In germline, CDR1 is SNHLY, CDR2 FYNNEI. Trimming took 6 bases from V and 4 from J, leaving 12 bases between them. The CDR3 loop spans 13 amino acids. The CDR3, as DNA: TGTGCCAGCAGGCCCGCAGATTTAGAGACCCAGTACTTC. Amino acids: CASRPADLETQYF.

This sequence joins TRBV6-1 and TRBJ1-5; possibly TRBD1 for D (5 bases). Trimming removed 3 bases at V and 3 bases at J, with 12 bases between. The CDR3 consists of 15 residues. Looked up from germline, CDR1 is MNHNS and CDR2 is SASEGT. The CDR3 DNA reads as TGTGCCAGCAGTGAGCCACAGGCCTTCAATCAGCCCCAGCATTTT. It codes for CASSEPQAFNQPQHF.

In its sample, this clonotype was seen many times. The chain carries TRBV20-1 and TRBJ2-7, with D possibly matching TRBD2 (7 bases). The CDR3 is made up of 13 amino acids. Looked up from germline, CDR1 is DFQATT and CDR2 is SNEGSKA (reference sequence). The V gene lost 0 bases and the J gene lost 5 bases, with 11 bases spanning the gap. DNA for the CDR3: TGCAGTGCTAGAGAGGGGGGGCGCCACGAGCAGTACTTC. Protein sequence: CSAREGGRHEQYF.

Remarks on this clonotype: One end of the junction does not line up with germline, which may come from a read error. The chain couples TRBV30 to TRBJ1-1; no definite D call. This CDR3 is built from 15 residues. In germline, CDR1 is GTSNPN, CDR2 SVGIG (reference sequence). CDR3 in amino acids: CAWSVESLPNTEASF. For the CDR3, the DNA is TGTGCCTGGAGTGTAGAGAGCTTACCGAACACTGAAGCTTCCTTT.

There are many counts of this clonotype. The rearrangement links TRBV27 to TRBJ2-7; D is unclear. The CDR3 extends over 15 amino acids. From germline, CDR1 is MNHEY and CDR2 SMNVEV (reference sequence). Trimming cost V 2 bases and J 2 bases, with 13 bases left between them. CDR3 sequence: CASSLVNAATYEQYF. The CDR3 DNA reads TGTGCCAGCAGTTTAGTAAACGCGGCTACCTACGAGCAGTACTTC.

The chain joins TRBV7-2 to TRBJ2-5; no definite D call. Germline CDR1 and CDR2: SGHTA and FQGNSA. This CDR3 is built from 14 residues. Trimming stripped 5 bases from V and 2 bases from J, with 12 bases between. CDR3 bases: TGTGCCAGCAGCCCTCGGATGAGGCAAGAGACCCAGTACTTC. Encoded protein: CASSPRMRQETQYF.

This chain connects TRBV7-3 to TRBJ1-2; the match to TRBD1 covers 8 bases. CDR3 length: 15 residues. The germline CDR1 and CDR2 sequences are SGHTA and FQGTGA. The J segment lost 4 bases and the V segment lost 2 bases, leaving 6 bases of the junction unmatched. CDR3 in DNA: TGTGCCAGCAGCTTATTGGCAGGGGGCATCTATGGCTACACCTTC. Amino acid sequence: CASSLLAGGIYGYTF.

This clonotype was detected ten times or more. CDR3 loop: CASMNGELFF. The CDR3 nucleotides are TGTGCCAGCATGAACGGGGAGCTGTTTTTT. The chain carries TRBV7-8 and TRBJ2-2; D uncertain. Trimming pared 7 bases from V and 7 bases from J, leaving 4 bases between. Per the germline V gene, CDR1 is SGHVS and CDR2 is FQNEAQ. The CDR3 totals 10 residues.

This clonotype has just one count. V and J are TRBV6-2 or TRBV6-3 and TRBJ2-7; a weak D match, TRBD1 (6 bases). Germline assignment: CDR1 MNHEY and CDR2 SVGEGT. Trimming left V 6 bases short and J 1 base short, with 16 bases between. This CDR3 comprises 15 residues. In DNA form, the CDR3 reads TGTGCCAGCAGCCAACCCGGGACACCTTCCTACGAGCAGTACTTC. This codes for CASSQPGTPSYEQYF.

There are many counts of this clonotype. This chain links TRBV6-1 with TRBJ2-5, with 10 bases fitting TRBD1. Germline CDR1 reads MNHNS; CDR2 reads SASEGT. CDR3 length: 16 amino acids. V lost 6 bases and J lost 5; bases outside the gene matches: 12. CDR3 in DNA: TGTGCCAGCAGACCCGACCGGACAGGGGGGCGGGAGACCCAGTACTTC. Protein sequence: CASRPDRTGGRETQYF.

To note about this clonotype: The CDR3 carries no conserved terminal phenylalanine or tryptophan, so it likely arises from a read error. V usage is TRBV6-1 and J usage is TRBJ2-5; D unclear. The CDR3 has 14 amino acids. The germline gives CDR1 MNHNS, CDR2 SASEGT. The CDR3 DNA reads TGTGCCAGCAGTCCGTTGGACCCCCAAGAGTCCCAGTACTAC. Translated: CASSPLDPQESQYY.